Listed below are T cell receptor beta chains from one sample, sequenced in a study of blood T cell repertoires in COVID-19. Sequencing was performed with immunoSEQ multiplex PCR; in TCRdb, only in-frame clones are kept and a portion is missing. The table lists approximately 61,000 clones, around 83% of them singletons. Sequencing was carried out using peripheral blood. The receptor source for this set is a man aged 50-60 years with COVID-19, enrolled during active disease. CDR3s include the opening cysteine and the closing phenylalanine or tryptophan.

CASSLGGQGYTEQYF | TRBJ2-7 | TRBV5-1
CASSQDGRPGGLPQPQHF | TRBJ1-5 | TRBV4-2
CASKRGGAPYEQYF | TRBJ2-7 | TRBV6-5
CASSPLTRPNEQFF | TRBJ2-1 | TRBV3-1/TRBV3-2
CASSYRSGVYQETQYF | TRBJ2-5 | TRBV6-5
CASSQFTGGASPLHF | TRBJ1-6 | TRBV4-3
CASSLWKPGLAGVLASYEQYF | TRBJ2-7 | TRBV27
CASSSKGLTSGSSIGYNEQFF | TRBJ2-1 | TRBV28
CASSLEPQGGNEKLFF | TRBJ1-4 | TRBV5-1
CASSLLLTDSYSGNTIYF | TRBJ1-3 | TRBV7-9
CASSSRRGGRAYNEQFF | TRBJ2-1 | TRBV5-6
CASSVMAGAWRGTGELFF | TRBJ2-2 | TRBV9
CASRLGGRTGELFF | TRBJ2-2 | TRBV28
CASSEIGQGYEQYF | TRBJ2-7 | TRBV2
CASSDLAGEYEQYF | TRBJ2-7 | TRBV2
CATSDPGTSGRGNEQFF | TRBJ2-1 | TRBV24-1
CASRTGLSGNTIYF | TRBJ1-3 | TRBV7-9
CASSGQWRSSPLHF | TRBJ1-6 | TRBV6-5
CASSPQGSFSHGYTF | TRBJ1-2 | TRBV6-5
CAIEEGNTGELFF | TRBJ2-2 | TRBV10-3
CASSLGAENTEAFF | TRBJ1-1 | TRBV7-8
CASSLAKGASSGRPYEQYF | TRBJ2-7 | TRBV7-2
CAWDTGGRGQPQHF | TRBJ1-5 | TRBV30
CASSQGTSSYGYTF | TRBJ1-2 | TRBV5-1
CASSLDGTLADTQYF | TRBJ2-3 | TRBV11-3
CASSASGVDTIYF | TRBJ1-3 | TRBV7-9
CSVSTGTSGIYEQFF | TRBJ2-1 | TRBV20-1
CAWSGGDRDYEQYF | TRBJ2-7 | TRBV30
CSPGLLGANTGELFF | TRBJ2-2 | TRBV29-1
CASSIGTTSSTDTQYF | TRBJ2-3 | TRBV19
CASSRTGGNQPQHF | TRBJ1-5 | TRBV6-5
CASSSGGSGEQYF | TRBJ2-7 | TRBV6-6
CASSKTGKDTGELFF | TRBJ2-2 | TRBV6-4
CASSSSLAGFYNEQFF | TRBJ2-1 | TRBV5-1
CASSQAGTGGREQYF | TRBJ2-7 | TRBV3-1/TRBV3-2
CASRGLEAYEQYF | TRBJ2-7 | TRBV12-3/TRBV12-4
CASSFLSSIREQFF | TRBJ2-1 | TRBV5-6
CASSESRGQGVSEQYF | TRBJ2-7 | TRBV10-1
CASSQRRQGRTEAFF | TRBJ1-1 | TRBV11-2
CASSDRNTGELFF | TRBJ2-2 | TRBV12-3/TRBV12-4
CASSMRGGVTEAFF | TRBJ1-1 | TRBV19
CASSPRTGNNEQFF | TRBJ2-1 | TRBV11-2
CASSLNRMNTEAFF | TRBJ1-1 | TRBV2